A selection of T cell receptor beta chains follows, all from one sample in a study of response to subunit inactivated influenza vaccine. MiXCR, applied by TCRdb to the RT-PCR reads, yields one record per CDR3 protein. The sample has 500,000 to 550,000 distinct CDR3 sequences; approximately 7.3% are singletons. Source: PBMCs from blood, taken less than 30 months after vaccination. Receptors were obtained from a man aged 50 to 75 who received an inactivated influenza vaccine. Each CDR3 is given with its conserved first and last residue. The D gene is left open where the match is weak. Some rows mark clone size as missing; the rest say once, few, many or name a class of expanded clone.

v_call: TRBV30
clone_size: few
j_call: TRBJ2-5
d_call: TRBD1
cdr3_nt: TGTGCCTGGAGCATTGGGACAGGGGGCCGAGAGACCCAGTACTTC
cdr3_aa: CAWSIGTGGRETQYF

v_call: TRBV20-1
clone_size: few
j_call: TRBJ2-5
d_call: -
cdr3_nt: TGCAGTGCTAGCGGACTATCGTCCCGACAAGAGACCCAGTACTTC
cdr3_aa: CSASGLSSRQETQYF

v_call: TRBV6-1
clone_size: many
j_call: TRBJ1-5
d_call: -
cdr3_nt: TGTGCCAGCAGTGAAGCGCAGGGTCAGCCCCAGCATTTT
cdr3_aa: CASSEAQGQPQHF

v_call: TRBV20-1
clone_size: -
j_call: TRBJ2-1
d_call: TRBD1
cdr3_nt: TGCAGAGCCGGGACAGGGGCCGTGAGCTCCTACAATGAGCAGTTCTTC
cdr3_aa: CRAGTGAVSSYNEQFF

v_call: TRBV5-1
clone_size: many
j_call: TRBJ1-2
d_call: TRBD1
cdr3_nt: TGCGCCAGCAGCACGGACAGGGGCTGGGGTGGCTACACCTTC
cdr3_aa: CASSTDRGWGGYTF

v_call: TRBV6-1
clone_size: few
j_call: TRBJ1-1
d_call: -
cdr3_nt: TGTGCCAGCAGTAAAACCCGTCTGAGCACTGAAGCTTTCTTT
cdr3_aa: CASSKTRLSTEAFF

v_call: TRBV4-3
clone_size: -
j_call: TRBJ1-3
d_call: -
cdr3_nt: TGCGCCAGCAGCCCACTGGCTTATAGAAACACCATATATTTT
cdr3_aa: CASSPLAYRNTIYF

v_call: TRBV6-1
clone_size: many
j_call: TRBJ2-2
d_call: -
cdr3_nt: TGTGCCAGCAGTGAAGGGACATTCAACACCGGGGAGCTGTTTTTT
cdr3_aa: CASSEGTFNTGELFF

v_call: TRBV29-1
clone_size: -
j_call: TRBJ2-2
d_call: -
cdr3_nt: TGCAGCGTTGCGGGCCAGAGGAACACCGGGGAGCTGTTTTTT
cdr3_aa: CSVAGQRNTGELFF

v_call: TRBV7-3
clone_size: -
j_call: TRBJ1-1
d_call: -
cdr3_nt: TGTGCCAGCAGCTCTATGGGGGCGGACACTGAAGCTTTCTTT
cdr3_aa: CASSSMGADTEAFF

v_call: TRBV27
clone_size: many
j_call: TRBJ2-1
d_call: TRBD1
cdr3_nt: TGTGCCAGCAGTGAAGACAGGGGCTCCTACAATGAGCAGTTCTTC
cdr3_aa: CASSEDRGSYNEQFF

v_call: TRBV5-1
clone_size: -
j_call: TRBJ2-1
d_call: -
cdr3_nt: TGCGCCAGCAGCTTTGTGGGGCAGAGCTCCTACAATGAGCAGTTCTTC
cdr3_aa: CASSFVGQSSYNEQFF

v_call: TRBV29-1
clone_size: many
j_call: TRBJ2-3
d_call: TRBD2
cdr3_nt: TGCAGCGTTGGAGGGACTAGCGGGATCTTTGCAGATACGCAGTATTTT
cdr3_aa: CSVGGTSGIFADTQYF

v_call: TRBV7-8
clone_size: many
j_call: TRBJ2-1
d_call: TRBD1
cdr3_nt: TGTGCCAGCAGCGGACAGGGGGCCTCCTCCTACAATGAGCAGTTCTTC
cdr3_aa: CASSGQGASSYNEQFF

v_call: TRBV28
clone_size: many
j_call: TRBJ2-3
d_call: -
cdr3_nt: TGTGCCAGCAGTTTATGGACTAGATCCACAGATACGCAGTATTTT
cdr3_aa: CASSLWTRSTDTQYF

v_call: TRBV4-3
clone_size: few
j_call: TRBJ1-4
d_call: -
cdr3_nt: TGCGCCAGCAGCCAAGAATGGGGGAGGGGTAATGAAAAACTGTTTTTT
cdr3_aa: CASSQEWGRGNEKLFF

v_call: TRBV10-3
clone_size: -
j_call: TRBJ1-1
d_call: TRBD1
cdr3_nt: TGTGCCATCAGTGTAACAGGGGAGGCCACTGAAGCTTTCTTT
cdr3_aa: CAISVTGEATEAFF

v_call: TRBV2
clone_size: -
j_call: TRBJ1-5
d_call: TRBD1
cdr3_nt: TGTGCCAGCCGCGACAGGGACCATAGCAATCAGCCCCAGCATTTT
cdr3_aa: CASRDRDHSNQPQHF

v_call: TRBV5-6
clone_size: many
j_call: TRBJ2-5
d_call: -
cdr3_nt: TGTGCCAGCAACCCCTTCCGGAAGGTGGAGACCCAGTACTTC
cdr3_aa: CASNPFRKVETQYF

v_call: TRBV19
clone_size: few
j_call: TRBJ2-7
d_call: TRBD2
cdr3_nt: TGTGCCAGTAGATATGGGACTAGCGGGACCTACGAGCAGTACTTC
cdr3_aa: CASRYGTSGTYEQYF

v_call: TRBV7-2
clone_size: -
j_call: TRBJ2-1
d_call: -
cdr3_nt: TGTGCCAGCAGCTTAGAGGGCGAGCCACACAATGAGCAGTTCTTC
cdr3_aa: CASSLEGEPHNEQFF

v_call: TRBV10-3
clone_size: many
j_call: TRBJ2-7
d_call: -
cdr3_nt: TGTGCCATCAGCCGTGACGGATCCTACGAGCAGTACTTC
cdr3_aa: CAISRDGSYEQYF

v_call: TRBV6-2/TRBV6-3
clone_size: many
j_call: TRBJ2-3
d_call: -
cdr3_nt: TGTGCCAGCAGTTCCGGGACTCCACGAACAGATACGCAGTATTTT
cdr3_aa: CASSSGTPRTDTQYF

v_call: TRBV5-4
clone_size: few
j_call: TRBJ1-1
d_call: -
cdr3_nt: TGTGCCAGCAGCTTGGACCCCGGCCGGATGAACACTGAAGCTTTCTTT
cdr3_aa: CASSLDPGRMNTEAFF

v_call: TRBV7-2
clone_size: few
j_call: TRBJ2-3
d_call: -
cdr3_nt: TGTGCCAGCAGCTGGGACCCAGACACGTCCACAGATACGCAGTATTTT
cdr3_aa: CASSWDPDTSTDTQYF

v_call: TRBV12-3/TRBV12-4
clone_size: few
j_call: TRBJ1-5
d_call: TRBD1
cdr3_nt: TGTGCCAGCAGTTTAGGACAGGGAAATAGTCAGCCCCAGCATTTT
cdr3_aa: CASSLGQGNSQPQHF

v_call: TRBV7-2
clone_size: many
j_call: TRBJ1-5
d_call: TRBD1
cdr3_nt: TGTGCCAGCAGCTTGGACAGGGCGGGTCAGCCCCAGCATTTT
cdr3_aa: CASSLDRAGQPQHF

v_call: TRBV6-5
clone_size: few
j_call: TRBJ2-7
d_call: -
cdr3_nt: TGTGCCAGCAGTTATCCTGAGTTAGACAGCTTCACCTACGAGCAGTACTTC
cdr3_aa: CASSYPELDSFTYEQYF

v_call: TRBV13
clone_size: -
j_call: TRBJ2-6
d_call: -
cdr3_nt: TGTGCCAGCAGCGCGGGACTTGGGGCCAACGTCCTGACTTTC
cdr3_aa: CASSAGLGANVLTF

v_call: TRBV4-1
clone_size: -
j_call: TRBJ1-1
d_call: -
cdr3_nt: TGCGCCAGCAGCCAAGTTGTCTTCTCGACAGAGGGTGCTTTCTTT
cdr3_aa: CASSQVVFSTEGAFF

v_call: TRBV7-2
clone_size: -
j_call: TRBJ2-4
d_call: TRBD1
cdr3_nt: TGTGCCAGCAGCTTAGGGACAGGGGGCAAAAACATTCAGTACTTC
cdr3_aa: CASSLGTGGKNIQYF

v_call: TRBV27
clone_size: -
j_call: TRBJ2-7
d_call: TRBD2
cdr3_nt: TGTGCCAGCAGTCCACTAGCGGGAAGCTCCTACGAGCAGTACTTC
cdr3_aa: CASSPLAGSSYEQYF

v_call: TRBV7-8
clone_size: many
j_call: TRBJ1-2
d_call: -
cdr3_nt: TGTGCCAGCAGCTTAGGGGATCGAGGCTACACCTTC
cdr3_aa: CASSLGDRGYTF

v_call: TRBV12-3/TRBV12-4
clone_size: -
j_call: TRBJ2-5
d_call: TRBD2
cdr3_nt: TGTGCCAGCAGGAGTAGACTAGCGGGAGAAGAGACCCAGTACTTC
cdr3_aa: CASRSRLAGEETQYF

v_call: TRBV14
clone_size: many
j_call: TRBJ2-1
d_call: TRBD1
cdr3_nt: TGTGCCAGCAGCCAAGAGGGGACAGTGCGGACCCATACCTACAATGAGCAGTTCTTC
cdr3_aa: CASSQEGTVRTHTYNEQFF

v_call: TRBV7-9
clone_size: few
j_call: TRBJ2-1
d_call: TRBD2
cdr3_nt: TGTGCCAGCAGCTTAGGCGGGGGGATGGGCAATGAGCAGTTCTTC
cdr3_aa: CASSLGGGMGNEQFF

v_call: TRBV11-2
clone_size: many
j_call: TRBJ2-3
d_call: -
cdr3_nt: TGTGCCAGCAGCTTAGACCAGATCAGGGACTTCTGGACAGATACGCAGTATTTT
cdr3_aa: CASSLDQIRDFWTDTQYF

v_call: TRBV7-2
clone_size: few
j_call: TRBJ2-3
d_call: TRBD1
cdr3_nt: TGTGCCAGCAGTCAGGGGGCGGCAGATACGCAGTATTTT
cdr3_aa: CASSQGAADTQYF

v_call: TRBV4-1
clone_size: many
j_call: TRBJ2-1
d_call: TRBD1
cdr3_nt: TGCGCCAGCAGCCCGGACAGGGGTGGGCTTTCTATATCCTACAATGAGCAGTTCTTC
cdr3_aa: CASSPDRGGLSISYNEQFF

v_call: TRBV6-6
clone_size: few
j_call: TRBJ1-5
d_call: -
cdr3_nt: TGTGCCAGCAATCTGGACAGTCCTCAGCCCCAGCATTTT
cdr3_aa: CASNLDSPQPQHF

v_call: TRBV20-1
clone_size: -
j_call: TRBJ1-1
d_call: -
cdr3_nt: TGCAGTGCTCCCCTAGTAACTGAAGCTTTCTTT
cdr3_aa: CSAPLVTEAFF

v_call: TRBV6-2/TRBV6-3
clone_size: few
j_call: TRBJ2-1
d_call: -
cdr3_nt: TGTGCCAGCAGTTCCTATACGGGATCCGTAAATGAGCAGTTCTTC
cdr3_aa: CASSSYTGSVNEQFF

v_call: TRBV7-2
clone_size: -
j_call: TRBJ1-2
d_call: -
cdr3_nt: TGTGCCAGCAGCGACGACAGGCTACAAGGCTACACCTTC
cdr3_aa: CASSDDRLQGYTF

v_call: TRBV3-1
clone_size: many
j_call: TRBJ1-5
d_call: TRBD1
cdr3_nt: TGTGCCAGCAGCCGGACAGGGTTCGGTCAGCCCCAGCATTTT
cdr3_aa: CASSRTGFGQPQHF

v_call: TRBV30
clone_size: -
j_call: TRBJ1-5
d_call: -
cdr3_nt: TGTGCCTGGAGTGTACTCGGAGCTCGGGCAACGCCCCAGCATTTT
cdr3_aa: CAWSVLGARATPQHF

v_call: TRBV7-2
clone_size: -
j_call: TRBJ2-2
d_call: -
cdr3_nt: TGTGCCAGCAGCTTAGTAGCGCGACGGAACACCGGGGAGCTGTTTTTT
cdr3_aa: CASSLVARRNTGELFF

v_call: TRBV6-6
clone_size: -
j_call: TRBJ2-3
d_call: TRBD1
cdr3_nt: TGTGCCAGCAACCAAGCAGGGGGAACAAAGTATTTT
cdr3_aa: CASNQAGGTKYF

v_call: TRBV7-9
clone_size: many
j_call: TRBJ2-7
d_call: TRBD2
cdr3_nt: TGTGCCAGCAGCTCCTCCGGGACTACTTATTACGAGCAGTACTTC
cdr3_aa: CASSSSGTTYYEQYF

v_call: TRBV12-3/TRBV12-4
clone_size: -
j_call: TRBJ2-5
d_call: -
cdr3_nt: TGTGCCAGCAGTTTAGGGCCGACTGGTACGGAGACCCAGTACTTC
cdr3_aa: CASSLGPTGTETQYF

v_call: TRBV5-8
clone_size: -
j_call: TRBJ1-1
d_call: -
cdr3_nt: TGTGCCAGCAGCTTGGTTGTCTGGGGAAACACTGAAGCTTTCTTT
cdr3_aa: CASSLVVWGNTEAFF

v_call: TRBV18
clone_size: -
j_call: TRBJ1-1
d_call: TRBD1
cdr3_nt: TGTGCCAGCTCACCAGGGGGACAGGGATTGAACACTGAAGCTTTCTTT
cdr3_aa: CASSPGGQGLNTEAFF

v_call: TRBV24-1
clone_size: few
j_call: TRBJ2-2
d_call: -
cdr3_nt: TGTGCCACCAGTGGGGAGTTGAACACCGGGGAGCTGTTTTTT
cdr3_aa: CATSGELNTGELFF

v_call: TRBV7-2
clone_size: many
j_call: TRBJ2-1
d_call: TRBD1
cdr3_nt: TGTGCCAGCAGCCCCCAGGGACAGGGGATCTACAATGAGCAGTTCTTC
cdr3_aa: CASSPQGQGIYNEQFF

v_call: TRBV20-1
clone_size: -
j_call: TRBJ2-1
d_call: TRBD2
cdr3_nt: TGCAGTGCTGGAGGAGGACTAGCGGGACTCTCCTACAATGAGCAGTTCTTC
cdr3_aa: CSAGGGLAGLSYNEQFF

v_call: TRBV3-1
clone_size: -
j_call: TRBJ2-1
d_call: TRBD2
cdr3_nt: TGTGCCAGCAGCCTCGGGACTAGCGGGAGGGCCCGTTTGGTGCAGTTCTTC
cdr3_aa: CASSLGTSGRARLVQFF

v_call: TRBV29-1
clone_size: -
j_call: TRBJ1-1
d_call: -
cdr3_nt: TGCAGCGTCCACCTGGGAATCAACACCGAAGCTTTCTTT
cdr3_aa: CSVHLGINTEAFF